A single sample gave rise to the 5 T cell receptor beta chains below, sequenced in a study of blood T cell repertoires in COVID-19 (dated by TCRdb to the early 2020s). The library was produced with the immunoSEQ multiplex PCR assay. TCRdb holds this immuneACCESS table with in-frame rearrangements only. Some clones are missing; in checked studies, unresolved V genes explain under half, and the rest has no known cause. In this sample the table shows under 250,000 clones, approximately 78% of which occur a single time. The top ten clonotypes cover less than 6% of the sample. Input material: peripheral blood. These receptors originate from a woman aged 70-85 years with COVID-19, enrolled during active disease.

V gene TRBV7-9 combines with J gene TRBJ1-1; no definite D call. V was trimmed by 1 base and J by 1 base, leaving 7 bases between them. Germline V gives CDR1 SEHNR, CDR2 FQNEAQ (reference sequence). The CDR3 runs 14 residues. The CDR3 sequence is CASSLGSWNTEAFF. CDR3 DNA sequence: TGTGCCAGCAGCTTAGGTTCCTGGAACACTGAAGCTTTCTTT. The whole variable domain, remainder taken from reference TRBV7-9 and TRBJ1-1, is DTGVSQNPRHKITKRGQNVTFRCDPISEHNRLYWYRQTLGQGPEFLTYFQNEAQLEKSRLLSDRFSAERPKGSFSTLEIQRTEQGDSAMYLCASSLGSWNTEAFFGQGTRLTVV.

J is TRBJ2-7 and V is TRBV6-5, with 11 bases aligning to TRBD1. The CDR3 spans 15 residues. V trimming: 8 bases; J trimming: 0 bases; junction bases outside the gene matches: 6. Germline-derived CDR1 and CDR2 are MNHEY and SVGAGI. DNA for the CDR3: TGTGCCAGCCTACGGGACAGGGGGGTCTCCTACGAGCAGTACTTC. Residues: CASLRDRGVSYEQYF.

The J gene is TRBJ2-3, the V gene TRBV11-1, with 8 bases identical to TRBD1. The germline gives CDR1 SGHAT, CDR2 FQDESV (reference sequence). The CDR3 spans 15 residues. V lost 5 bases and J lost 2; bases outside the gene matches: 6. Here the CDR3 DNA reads TGTGCCAGCAGCCCAGGGGGCTCCTCCACAGATACGCAGTATTTT. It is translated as CASSPGGSSTDTQYF.

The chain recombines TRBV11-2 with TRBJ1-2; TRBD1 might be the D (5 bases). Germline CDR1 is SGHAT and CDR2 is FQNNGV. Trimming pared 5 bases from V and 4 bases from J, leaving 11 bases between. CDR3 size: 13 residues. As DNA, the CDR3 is TGTGCCAGCAGCGAGGGACTGCGCTATGGCTACACCTTC. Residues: CASSEGLRYGYTF.

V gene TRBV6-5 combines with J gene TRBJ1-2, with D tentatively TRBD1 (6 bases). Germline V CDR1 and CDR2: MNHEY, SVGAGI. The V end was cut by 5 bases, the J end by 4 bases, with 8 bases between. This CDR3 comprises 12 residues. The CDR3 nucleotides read TGTGCCAGCAGTAGAGGGGGCTATGGCTACACCTTC. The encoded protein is CASSRGGYGYTF.